The present TCR beta chain was sequenced within a study of cytomegalovirus exposure and HLA in healthy donors (TCRdb year 2017). A note on the overall study: A later analysis indicated that the 120 validation repertoires were generated on the platform also employed for the 720 or so repertoires of the first cohort. The study aimed to test whether cataloging public T cell receptors could reveal signatures of past pathogen exposure. A separate validation cohort of 90 to 150 different subjects was used in addition to the roughly 700-subject first cohort. High-throughput TCR immunosequencing, statistical association of individual TCRs with disease status, and machine learning were combined to predict cytomegalovirus infection status.

As encoded in the germline V gene (reference sequence), CDR1 is GTSNPN while CDR2 is SVGIG. After removal of 5 bases from V and 2 bases from J, the junction retains 5 bases not matched to a gene. Measured from the cysteine to the phenylalanine, the CDR3 is 14 residues long. Of the read, only the CDR3 DNA is kept; its 42 bases are in frame from base 1. The library was prepared using the immunoSEQ multiplex PCR assay. As for the original processing: A statistical classification framework was developed to diagnose cytomegalovirus status using the catalog of TCR beta chain sequences. The source is immuneACCESS, and TCRdb retained only in-frame sequences with V and J called. Part of the clones is not carried over; for the studies checked, unresolved V genes explain less than half of this, and the remainder is unexplained. The DNA was the basis for D and trimming; V, J and clone size are from that table. Counted in this sample were under 65,000 clones; around nine tenths of them appeared once. 7.5% to 9.5% of the sample is in the top ten clones.

Details on this clone: It lacks a known antigen. The input lacks base qualities; no much larger clone sits a single base away.

Separate from the roughly 630-subject first cohort, the validation cohort of around 130 subjects was the group to which the donors belonged. General conclusions and limits of the study: All 120 or so repertoires were used to score co-occurrence in the validation cohort in a later analysis, because that analysis had no HLA typing for the cohort. A later analysis found that TCRs clustered in the first cohort also tended to co-occur in the 100 to 150 validation repertoires, with 90% to 95% of cluster scores above 0. Most TCR sequences were observed very rarely across donors, whereas some public TCRs were present in many individuals. According to the authors, the approach could potentially be generalized to other disease states and immunological phenotypes. A total of 150 to 200 TCR beta chains were listed by the study as associated with cytomegalovirus. The classifier was reported to diagnose cytomegalovirus status with high specificity and sensitivity in both the original and validation cohorts. In vitro tests confirmed that a few of the cytomegalovirus-associated TCR beta chains recognize cytomegalovirus antigens.

This clonotype originated in a young woman in good health and CMV-seropositive. In this chain, TRBV30 is recombined with TRBJ1-1; 10 bases in the middle match TRBD1. The sample consisted of PBMCs. CDR3 loop: CAWGGQGTNTEAFF. The sequence in DNA is TGTGCCTGGGGGGGACAGGGGACTAACACTGAAGCTTTCTTT.